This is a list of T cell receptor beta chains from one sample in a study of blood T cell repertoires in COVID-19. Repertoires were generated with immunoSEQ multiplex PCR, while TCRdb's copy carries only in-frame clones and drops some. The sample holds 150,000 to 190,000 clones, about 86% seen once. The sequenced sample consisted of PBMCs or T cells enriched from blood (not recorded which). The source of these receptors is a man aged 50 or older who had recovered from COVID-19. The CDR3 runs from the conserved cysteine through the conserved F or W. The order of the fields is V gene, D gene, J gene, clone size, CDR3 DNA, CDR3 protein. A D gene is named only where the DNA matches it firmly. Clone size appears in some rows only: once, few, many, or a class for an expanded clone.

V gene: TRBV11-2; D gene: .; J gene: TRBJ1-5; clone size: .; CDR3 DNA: TGTGCCAGCAGCTTAGATCGACACCCGAATCAGCCCCAGCATTTT; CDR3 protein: CASSLDRHPNQPQHF
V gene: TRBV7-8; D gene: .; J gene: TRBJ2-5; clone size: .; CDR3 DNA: TGTGCCAGCAGCCCCAGGGGGACTAGTCTGGAGACCCAGTACTTC; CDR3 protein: CASSPRGTSLETQYF
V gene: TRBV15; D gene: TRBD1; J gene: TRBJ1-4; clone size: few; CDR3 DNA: TGTGCCACCAGCAGAGATCTGGACAGGGGGGTCGATGAAAAACTGTTTTTT; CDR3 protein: CATSRDLDRGVDEKLFF
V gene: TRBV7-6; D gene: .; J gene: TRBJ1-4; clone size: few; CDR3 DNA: TGTGCCAGCAGCCCTCGCCGGAGAGCAACTAATGAAAAACTGTTTTTT; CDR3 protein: CASSPRRRATNEKLFF
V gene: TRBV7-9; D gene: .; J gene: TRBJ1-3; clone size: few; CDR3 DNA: TGTGCCAGCAGCTTGCTCCCCGGTGGACAGACTGGAAACACCATATATTTT; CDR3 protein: CASSLLPGGQTGNTIYF
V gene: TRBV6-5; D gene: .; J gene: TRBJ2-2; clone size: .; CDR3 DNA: TGTGCCAGCATCCAGGGGAACACCGGGGAGCTGTTTTTT; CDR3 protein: CASIQGNTGELFF
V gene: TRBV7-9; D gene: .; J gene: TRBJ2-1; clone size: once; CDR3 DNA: TGTGCCAGCAGCTTAGGTTTCTCTACAGGGAGCGATGAGCAGTTCTTC; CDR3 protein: CASSLGFSTGSDEQFF
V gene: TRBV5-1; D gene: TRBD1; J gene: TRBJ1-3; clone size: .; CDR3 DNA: TGCGCCAGCAGTACCGCGACAGGGGGAAACACCATATATTTT; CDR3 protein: CASSTATGGNTIYF
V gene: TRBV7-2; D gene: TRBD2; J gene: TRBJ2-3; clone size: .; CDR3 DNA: TGTGCCAGCAGCTCCTTAGCGGGGACCACAGATACGCAGTATTTT; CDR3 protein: CASSSLAGTTDTQYF
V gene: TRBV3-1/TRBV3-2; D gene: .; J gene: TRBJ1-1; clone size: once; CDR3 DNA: TGTGCCAGCAGCCCGCAGGGGAACACTGAAGCTTTCTTT; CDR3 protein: CASSPQGNTEAFF
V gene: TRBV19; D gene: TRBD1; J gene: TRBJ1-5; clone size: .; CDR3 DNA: TGTGCCAGTAGAGATAGCGGACAGGGGAACAATCAGCCCCAGCATTTT; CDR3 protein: CASRDSGQGNNQPQHF
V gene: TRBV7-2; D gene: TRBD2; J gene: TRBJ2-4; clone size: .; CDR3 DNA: TGTGCCAGCAGCTTGAGGTTGAGCGGGGGGCTGCAAAACATTCAGTACTTC; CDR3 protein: CASSLRLSGGLQNIQYF
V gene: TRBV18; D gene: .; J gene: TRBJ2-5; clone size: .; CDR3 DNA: TGTGCCAGCTCACCACCGCGTCCTCTGGAGACCCAGTACTTC; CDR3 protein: CASSPPRPLETQYF
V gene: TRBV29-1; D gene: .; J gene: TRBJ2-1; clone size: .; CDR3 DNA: TGCAGCGTTGAATCCAGGGGTAATGAGCAGTTCTTC; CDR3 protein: CSVESRGNEQFF